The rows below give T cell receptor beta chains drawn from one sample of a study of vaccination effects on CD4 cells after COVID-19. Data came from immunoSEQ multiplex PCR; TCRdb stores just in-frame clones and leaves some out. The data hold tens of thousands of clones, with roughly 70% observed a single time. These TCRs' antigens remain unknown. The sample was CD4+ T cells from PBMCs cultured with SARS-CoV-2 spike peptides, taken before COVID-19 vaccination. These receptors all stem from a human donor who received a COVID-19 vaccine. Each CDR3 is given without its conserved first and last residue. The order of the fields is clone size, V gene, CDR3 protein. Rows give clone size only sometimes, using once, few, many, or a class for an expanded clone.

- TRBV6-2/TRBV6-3 ASSYLGQGALGGRQKLF
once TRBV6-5 ASSYGLGANVLT
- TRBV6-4 ASSAGTGGYNEQF
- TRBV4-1 ASSQGDRDMGKLF
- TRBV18 ASSKPGRGYEQY
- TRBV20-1 SASISGYEQY
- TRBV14 ASSQNSGNTIY
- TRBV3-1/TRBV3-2 ASSTTSGRYEQY
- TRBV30 AWSWGPSYNSPLH
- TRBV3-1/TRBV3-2 ASSQDGTGGDTIY
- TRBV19 ASRETGSSYEQY